The sequence of this T cell receptor (beta chain) was determined in a study of blood T cell repertoires in COVID-19. Study-wide context: Collection of acute and convalescent COVID-19 samples took place in the United States, Italy and Spain. The analysed material was cDNA or gDNA that came from T cells, B-cell-depleted T cells, or PBMCs.

Per the study methods: Nucleated cell counts were estimated from reference gene primer amplification. TCRdb keeps only in-frame clones here, not all; method: immunoSEQ multiplex PCR. V and J calls and clone size are as listed in that table; D and trimming were resolved from the DNA. Of 140,000 or so clones in the sample, approximately 84% are singletons; the top ten hold roughly 3.4%. From germline, CDR1 is DFQATT and CDR2 SNEGSKA (reference sequence). The V end was cut by 1 base, the J end by 9 bases, with 5 bases between. CDR3 length: 10 residues. Cohort assignment relied on participant-reported clinical history.

The chain carries TRBV20-1 and TRBJ2-3; D unresolved. This TCR was sampled from a woman between 50 and 59 years old with acute COVID-19. The sequenced material came from PBMCs or T cells enriched from blood (not recorded which). The CDR3 nucleotides read TGCAGTGCTAGAGGAGCGACGCAGTATTTT. Translation gives CSARGATQYF.